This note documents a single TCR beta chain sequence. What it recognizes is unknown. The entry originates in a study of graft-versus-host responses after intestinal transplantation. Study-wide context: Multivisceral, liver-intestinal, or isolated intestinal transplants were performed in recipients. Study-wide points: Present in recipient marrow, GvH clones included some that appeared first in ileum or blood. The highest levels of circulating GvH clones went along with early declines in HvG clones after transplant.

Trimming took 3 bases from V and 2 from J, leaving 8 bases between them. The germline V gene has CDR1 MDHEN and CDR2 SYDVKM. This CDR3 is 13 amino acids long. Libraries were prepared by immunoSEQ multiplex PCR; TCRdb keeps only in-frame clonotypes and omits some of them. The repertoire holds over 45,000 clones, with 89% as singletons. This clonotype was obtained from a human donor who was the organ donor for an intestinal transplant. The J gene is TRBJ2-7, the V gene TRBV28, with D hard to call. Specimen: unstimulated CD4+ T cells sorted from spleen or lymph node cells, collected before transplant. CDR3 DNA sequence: TGTGCCAGCAGTTTCGGTCAGGCCTACGAGCAGTACTTC. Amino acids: CASSFGQAYEQYF.